This TCR beta chain derives from a study of blood T cells in healthy people across ages. PCR was performed a second time for 7 to 11 cycles using a sample-barcoded 5' primer and a J-beta primer mix. In TCRdb, the 5' RACE reads were re-called with MiXCR into one record per CDR3 protein. The table has over a million distinct CDR3 sequences, 35% to 45% seen once. Specimen: blood. This clonotype was obtained from a young woman in good health.

CDR3 in amino acids: CSVEVPSPHGYTF. The CDR3 DNA reads TGCAGCGTTGAAGTTCCTTCACCCCATGGCTACACCTTC. The chain uses TRBV29-1 and TRBJ1-2; D remains ambiguous. This CDR3 region has 13 residues. Germline assignment: CDR1 SQVTM and CDR2 ANQGSEA. Trimming stripped 1 base from V and 6 bases from J, with 12 bases between.